The clone carrying this T cell receptor beta chain appeared many times. What it recognizes is unknown. These data come from a study of beta chain features in type 1 diabetes. Across the study: Comparable age, gender and cell yields were observed in patients relative to healthy donors.

Looked up from germline, CDR1 is SEHNR and CDR2 is FQNEAQ (reference sequence). Trimming took off 8 bases at V and 0 bases at J, with 4 bases between the two ends. CDR3 size: 11 residues. The study's findings and limits: In cDNA sequencing, cells with high TCR expression could be over-represented. All four CD4+ subsets from Type 1 diabetes patients carried moderately but significantly shorter TCRB CDR3s. TCRB repertoires of naive, central memory and Treg cells appeared more similar among patients than among healthy donors.

The entirety of the isolated RNA underwent reverse transcription, so expressed TCRB transcripts were sequenced. Repertoires were generated with immunoSEQ multiplex PCR, while TCRdb's copy carries only in-frame clones and drops some. The data show around 250,000 clones, about 25% seen once. V and J are TRBV7-9 and TRBJ1-2; unclear D gene. The sequence was collected from a man under 40 in good health. Sequencing input: central memory CD4+ T cells from blood. CDR3 sequence reads: CASGPNYGYTF. CDR3 sequence (DNA): TGTGCCAGCGGGCCTAACTATGGCTACACCTTC.